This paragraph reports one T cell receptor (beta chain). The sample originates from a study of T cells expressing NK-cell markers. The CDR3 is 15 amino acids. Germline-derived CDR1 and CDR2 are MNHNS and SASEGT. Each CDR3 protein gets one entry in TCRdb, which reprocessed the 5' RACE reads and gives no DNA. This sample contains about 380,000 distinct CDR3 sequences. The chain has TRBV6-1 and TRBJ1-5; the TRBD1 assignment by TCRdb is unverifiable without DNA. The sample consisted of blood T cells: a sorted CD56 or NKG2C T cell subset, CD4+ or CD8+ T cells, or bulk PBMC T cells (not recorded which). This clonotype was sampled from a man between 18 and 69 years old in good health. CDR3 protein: CASSRQERSNQPQHF.